The table lists the clone carrying this T cell receptor (beta chain) with a count of one. V shed 3 bases and J shed 8 bases, with 17 bases lying between them. The CDR3 extends over 15 amino acids. Germline V lookup: CDR1 SGHDT, CDR2 YYEEEE. These data belong to a study of radiation and T cells in renal cell carcinoma. Assay used: immunoSEQ multiplex PCR; TCRdb lists only in-frame clones, some missing. This sample has 100,000 to 150,000 clones, with roughly 80% found just once. Time point in this sample: baseline pretreatment blood. Treatment indicated: 15 Gy SBRT to primary tumor, nephrectomy 4 weeks later.

This clonotype was sampled from a woman aged 60-75 years with renal cell carcinoma. This chain uses TRBV5-6 with TRBJ1-4; D is unclear. The specimen was blood, collected from a patient whose treatment included radiotherapy and nephrectomy. The CDR3 is CASSSRPAGGEKLFF. The CDR3 coding sequence is TGTGCCAGCAGCTCCCGGCCCGCAGGAGGCGAAAAACTGTTTTTT.